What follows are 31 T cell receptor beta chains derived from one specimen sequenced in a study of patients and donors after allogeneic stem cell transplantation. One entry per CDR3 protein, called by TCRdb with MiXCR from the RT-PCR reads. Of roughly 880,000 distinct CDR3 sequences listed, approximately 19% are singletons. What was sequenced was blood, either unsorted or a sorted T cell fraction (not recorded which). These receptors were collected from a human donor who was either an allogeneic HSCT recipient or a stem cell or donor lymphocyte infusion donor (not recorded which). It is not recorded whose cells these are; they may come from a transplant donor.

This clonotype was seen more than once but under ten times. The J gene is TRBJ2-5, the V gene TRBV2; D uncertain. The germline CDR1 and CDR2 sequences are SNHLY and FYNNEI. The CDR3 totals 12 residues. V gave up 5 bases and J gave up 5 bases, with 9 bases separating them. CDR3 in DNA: TGTGCCAGCAGTTCTGTAGGGGAGACCCAGTACTTC. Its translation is CASSSVGETQYF.

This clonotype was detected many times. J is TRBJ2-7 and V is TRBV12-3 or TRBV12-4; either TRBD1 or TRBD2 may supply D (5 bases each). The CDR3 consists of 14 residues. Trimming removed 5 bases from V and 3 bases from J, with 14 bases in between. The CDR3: CASSPPRAGYEQYF. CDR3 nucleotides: TGTGCCAGCAGTCCCCCCAGGGCGGGCTACGAGCAGTACTTC.

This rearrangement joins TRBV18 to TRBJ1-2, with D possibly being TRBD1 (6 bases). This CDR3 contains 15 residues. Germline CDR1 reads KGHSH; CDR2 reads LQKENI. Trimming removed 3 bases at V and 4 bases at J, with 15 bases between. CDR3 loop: CASSPLRGALYGYTF. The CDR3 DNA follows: TGTGCCAGCTCACCCCTACGGGGGGCTCTCTATGGCTACACCTTC.

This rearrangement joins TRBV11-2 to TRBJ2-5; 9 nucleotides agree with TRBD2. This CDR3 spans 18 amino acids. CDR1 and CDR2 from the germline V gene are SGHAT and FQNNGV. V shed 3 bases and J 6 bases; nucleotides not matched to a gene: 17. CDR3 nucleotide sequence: TGTGCCAGCAGCTTTGGCGTCTCTAGCGGGGTCGACCGGCAGACCCAGTACTTC. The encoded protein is CASSFGVSSGVDRQTQYF.

CDR3 loop: CASSQDVAGSYYGYTF. In DNA, the CDR3 is TGCGCCAGCAGCCAAGATGTAGCGGGATCCTACTATGGCTACACCTTC. This rearrangement joins TRBV4-1 to TRBJ1-2; unclear D gene. The CDR3 has 16 residues. V was trimmed by 0 bases and J by 3 bases, leaving 14 bases between them. Germline V lookup: CDR1 MGHRA, CDR2 YSYEKL.

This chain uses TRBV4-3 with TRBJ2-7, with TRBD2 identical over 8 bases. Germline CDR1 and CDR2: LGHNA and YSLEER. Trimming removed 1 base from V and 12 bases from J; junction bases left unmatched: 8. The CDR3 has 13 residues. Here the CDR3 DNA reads TGCGCCAGCAGCCAAGCTCCAGCGGGGGAACCGTACTTC. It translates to CASSQAPAGEPYF.

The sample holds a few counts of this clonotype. The CDR3 region has the DNA TGTGCCAGCAGCAAACAGGGGGGATTCACCGGGGAGCTGTTTTTT. Amino acid sequence: CASSKQGGFTGELFF. The V gene is TRBV9, the J gene TRBJ2-2; TRBD1 matches at 8 bases. This CDR3 has 15 residues. Germline values: CDR1 SGDLS, CDR2 YYNGEE. With 4 bases clipped from V and 4 bases from J, the junction kept 6 bases outside the gene matches.

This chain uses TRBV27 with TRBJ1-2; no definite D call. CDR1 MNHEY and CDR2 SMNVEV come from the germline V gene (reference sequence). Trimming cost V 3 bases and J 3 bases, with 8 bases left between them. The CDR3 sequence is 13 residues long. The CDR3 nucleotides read TGTGCCAGCAGTTTGCTTCCCTACTATGGCTACACCTTC. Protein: CASSLLPYYGYTF.

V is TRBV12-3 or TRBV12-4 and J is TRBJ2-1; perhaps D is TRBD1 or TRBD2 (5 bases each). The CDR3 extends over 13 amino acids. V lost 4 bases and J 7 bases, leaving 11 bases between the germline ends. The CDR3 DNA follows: TGTGCCAGCAGTTCGCCGGGGCAAAATGAGCAGTTCTTC. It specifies CASSSPGQNEQFF.

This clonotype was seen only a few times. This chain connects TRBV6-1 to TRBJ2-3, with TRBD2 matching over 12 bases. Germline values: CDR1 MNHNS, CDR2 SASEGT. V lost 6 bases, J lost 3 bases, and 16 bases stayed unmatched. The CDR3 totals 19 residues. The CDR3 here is CASSPQTSGGPFRTDTQYF. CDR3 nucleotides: TGTGCCAGCAGCCCACAAACTAGCGGGGGGCCCTTCAGGACAGATACGCAGTATTTT.

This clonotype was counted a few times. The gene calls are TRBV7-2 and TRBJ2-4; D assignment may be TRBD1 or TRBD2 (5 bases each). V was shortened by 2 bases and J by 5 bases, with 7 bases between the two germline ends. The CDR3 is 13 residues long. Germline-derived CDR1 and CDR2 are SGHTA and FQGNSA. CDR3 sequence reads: CASSLRGENIQYF. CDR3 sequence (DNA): TGTGCCAGCAGCTTAAGAGGGGAAAACATTCAGTACTTC.

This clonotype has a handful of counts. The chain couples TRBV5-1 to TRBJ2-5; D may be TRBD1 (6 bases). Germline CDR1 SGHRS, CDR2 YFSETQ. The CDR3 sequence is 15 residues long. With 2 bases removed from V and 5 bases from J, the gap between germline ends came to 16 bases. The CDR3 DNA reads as TGCGCCAGCAGCTTCGGACAGACCCTAGGGGAGACCCAGTACTTC. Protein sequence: CASSFGQTLGETQYF.

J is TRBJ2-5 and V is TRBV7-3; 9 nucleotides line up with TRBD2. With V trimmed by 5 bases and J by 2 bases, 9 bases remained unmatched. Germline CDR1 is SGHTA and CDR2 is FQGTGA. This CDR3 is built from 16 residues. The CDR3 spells CASSTLSGGEQETQYF. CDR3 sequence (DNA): TGTGCCAGCAGCACCCTTAGCGGGGGAGAACAAGAGACCCAGTACTTC. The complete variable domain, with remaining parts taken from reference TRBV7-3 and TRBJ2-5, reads GAGVSQTPSNKVTEKGKYVELRCDPISGHTALYWYRQSLGQGPEFLIYFQGTGAADDSGLPNDRFFAVRPEGSVSTLKIQRTERGDSAVYLCASSTLSGGEQETQYFGPGTRLLVL.

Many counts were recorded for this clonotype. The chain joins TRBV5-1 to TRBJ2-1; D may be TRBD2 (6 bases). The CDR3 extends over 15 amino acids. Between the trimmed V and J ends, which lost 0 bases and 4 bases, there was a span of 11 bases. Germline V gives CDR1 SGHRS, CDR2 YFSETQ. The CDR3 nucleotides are TGCGCCAGCAGCTTGGAAGGGACTTCGTACAATGAGCAGTTCTTC. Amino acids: CASSLEGTSYNEQFF.

This CDR3 is CSATSGAAIGNQPQHF. As DNA, the CDR3 is TGCAGTGCTACCTCAGGGGCAGCCATCGGCAATCAGCCCCAGCATTTT. This chain connects TRBV20-1 to TRBJ1-5; D is perhaps TRBD1 (6 bases). Per the germline V gene, CDR1 is DFQATT and CDR2 is SNEGSKA (reference sequence). The CDR3 totals 16 residues. V was clipped by 4 bases and J by 2 bases, with 18 bases between them.

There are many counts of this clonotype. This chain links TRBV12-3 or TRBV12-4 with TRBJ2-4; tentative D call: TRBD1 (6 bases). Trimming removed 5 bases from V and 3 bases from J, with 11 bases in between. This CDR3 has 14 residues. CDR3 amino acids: CASSLTGIKNIQYF. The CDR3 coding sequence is TGTGCCAGCAGTCTCACAGGGATCAAAAACATTCAGTACTTC.

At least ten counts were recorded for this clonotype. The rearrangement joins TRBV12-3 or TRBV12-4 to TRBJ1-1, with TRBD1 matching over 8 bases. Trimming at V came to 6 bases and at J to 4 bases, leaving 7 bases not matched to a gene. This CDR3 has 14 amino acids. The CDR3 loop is CASSPRGPGTEAFF. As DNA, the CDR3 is TGTGCCAGCAGCCCCAGGGGGCCTGGCACTGAAGCTTTCTTT.

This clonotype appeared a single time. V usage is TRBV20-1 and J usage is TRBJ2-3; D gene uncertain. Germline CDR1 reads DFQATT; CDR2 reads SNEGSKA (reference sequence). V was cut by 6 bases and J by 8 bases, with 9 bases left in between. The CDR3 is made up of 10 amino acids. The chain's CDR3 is CSAYMGTQYF. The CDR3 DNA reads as TGCAGTGCCTACATGGGTACGCAGTATTTT.

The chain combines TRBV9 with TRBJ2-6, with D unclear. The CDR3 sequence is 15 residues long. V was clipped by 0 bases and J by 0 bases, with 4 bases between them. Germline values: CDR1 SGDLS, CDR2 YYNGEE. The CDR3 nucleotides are TGTGCCAGCAGCGTAGTCCCCTCTGGGGCCAACGTCCTGACTTTC. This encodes CASSVVPSGANVLTF.

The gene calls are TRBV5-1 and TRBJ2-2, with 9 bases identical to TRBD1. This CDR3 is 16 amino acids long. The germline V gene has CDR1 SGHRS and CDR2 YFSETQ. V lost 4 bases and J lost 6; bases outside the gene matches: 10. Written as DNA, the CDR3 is TGCGCCAGCAGCCCGGAAGGGACAGGGAGTCCCGGGGAGCTGTTTTTT. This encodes CASSPEGTGSPGELFF. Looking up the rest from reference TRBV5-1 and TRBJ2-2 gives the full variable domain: KAGVTQTPRYLIKTRGQQVTLSCSPISGHRSVSWYQQTPGQGLQFLFEYFSETQRNKGNFPGRFSGRQFSNSRSEMNVSTLELGDSALYLCASSPEGTGSPGELFFGEGSRLTVL.

The CDR3 loop is CSVRTGASGANVLTF. CDR3 nucleotides: TGCAGCGTGCGGACAGGGGCCTCTGGGGCCAACGTCCTGACTTTC. The V call is TRBV29-1, the J call TRBJ2-6, with TRBD1 matching over 9 bases. In germline, CDR1 is SQVTM, CDR2 ANQGSEA. Germline trimming cut 6 bases from V and 0 bases from J; bases unmatched to any gene: 3. The CDR3 contains 15 residues.

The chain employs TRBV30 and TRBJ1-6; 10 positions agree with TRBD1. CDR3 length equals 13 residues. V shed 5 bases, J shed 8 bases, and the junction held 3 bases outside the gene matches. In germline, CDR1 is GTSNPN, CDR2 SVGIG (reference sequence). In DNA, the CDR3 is TGTGCCTGGGGACAGGGGGATTATTCACCCCTCCACTTT. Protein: CAWGQGDYSPLHF.

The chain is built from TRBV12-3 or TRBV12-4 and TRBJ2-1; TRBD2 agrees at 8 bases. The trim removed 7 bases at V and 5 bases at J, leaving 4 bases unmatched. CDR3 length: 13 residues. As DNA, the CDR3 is TGTGCCAGCAAGGAGCGGGGGAACAATGAGCAGTTCTTC. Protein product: CASKERGNNEQFF.

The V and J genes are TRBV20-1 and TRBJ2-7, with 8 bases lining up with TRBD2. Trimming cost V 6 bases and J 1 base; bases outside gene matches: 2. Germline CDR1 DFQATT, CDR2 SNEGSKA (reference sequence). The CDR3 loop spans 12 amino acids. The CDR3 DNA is TGCAGTGCCCAGCGGGAGTCCTACGAGCAGTACTTC. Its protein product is CSAQRESYEQYF.

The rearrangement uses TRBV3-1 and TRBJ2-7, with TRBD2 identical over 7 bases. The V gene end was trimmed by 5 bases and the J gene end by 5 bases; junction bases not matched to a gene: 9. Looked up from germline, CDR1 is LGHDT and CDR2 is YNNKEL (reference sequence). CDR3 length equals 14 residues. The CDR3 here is CASSVAGTKDEQYF. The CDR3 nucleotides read TGTGCCAGCAGCGTCGCCGGGACTAAGGACGAGCAGTACTTC.

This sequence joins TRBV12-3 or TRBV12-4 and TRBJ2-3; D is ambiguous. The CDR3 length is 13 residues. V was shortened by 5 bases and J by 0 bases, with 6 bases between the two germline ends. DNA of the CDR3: TGTGCCAGCAGTAACTCTAGCACAGATACGCAGTATTTT. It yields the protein CASSNSSTDTQYF.

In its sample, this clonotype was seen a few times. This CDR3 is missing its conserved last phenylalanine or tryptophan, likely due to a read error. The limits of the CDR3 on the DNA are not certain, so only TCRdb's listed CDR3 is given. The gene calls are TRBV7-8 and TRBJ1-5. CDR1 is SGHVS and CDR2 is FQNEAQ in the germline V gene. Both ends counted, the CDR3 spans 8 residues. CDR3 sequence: CASSLAPY.

CDR3 nucleotide sequence: TGCGCCAGCAGTTGGCGGGACAGGGGGCGCCGAGACACTGAAGCTTTCTTT. This gives the protein CASSWRDRGRRDTEAFF. This chain connects TRBV5-1 to TRBJ1-1; 12 nucleotides line up with TRBD1. Unmatched junction bases numbered 11, after V lost 5 bases and J lost 3 bases. The CDR3 spans 17 residues. Germline CDR1 and CDR2: SGHRS and YFSETQ. Variable domain in full (rest from reference TRBV5-1 and TRBJ1-1): KAGVTQTPRYLIKTRGQQVTLSCSPISGHRSVSWYQQTPGQGLQFLFEYFSETQRNKGNFPGRFSGRQFSNSRSEMNVSTLELGDSALYLCASSWRDRGRRDTEAFFGQGTRLTVV.

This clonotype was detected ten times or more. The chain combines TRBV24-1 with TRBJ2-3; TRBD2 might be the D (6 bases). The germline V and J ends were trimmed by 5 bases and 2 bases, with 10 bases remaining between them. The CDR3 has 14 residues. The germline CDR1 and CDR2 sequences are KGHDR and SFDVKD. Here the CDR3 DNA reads TGTGCCACCAGTGTGGAGGGCCCCACAGATACGCAGTATTTT. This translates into CATSVEGPTDTQYF.

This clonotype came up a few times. CDR3 residues: CASSQGGKPYEQYF. The DNA for the CDR3 is TGTGCCAGCAGCCAGGGCGGAAAACCCTACGAGCAGTACTTC. The chain employs TRBV3-1 and TRBJ2-7; D unresolved. Trimming pared 3 bases from V and 2 bases from J, leaving 11 bases between. From germline, CDR1 is LGHDT and CDR2 YNNKEL (reference sequence). The CDR3 is made up of 14 amino acids.

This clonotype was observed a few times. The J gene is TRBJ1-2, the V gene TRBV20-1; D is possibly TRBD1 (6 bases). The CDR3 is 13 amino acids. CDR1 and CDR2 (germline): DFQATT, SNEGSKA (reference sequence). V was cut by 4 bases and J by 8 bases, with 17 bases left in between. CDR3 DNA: TGCAGTGCTACCCCCCCGACAGGAGCGGGCTACACCTTC. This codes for CSATPPTGAGYTF.